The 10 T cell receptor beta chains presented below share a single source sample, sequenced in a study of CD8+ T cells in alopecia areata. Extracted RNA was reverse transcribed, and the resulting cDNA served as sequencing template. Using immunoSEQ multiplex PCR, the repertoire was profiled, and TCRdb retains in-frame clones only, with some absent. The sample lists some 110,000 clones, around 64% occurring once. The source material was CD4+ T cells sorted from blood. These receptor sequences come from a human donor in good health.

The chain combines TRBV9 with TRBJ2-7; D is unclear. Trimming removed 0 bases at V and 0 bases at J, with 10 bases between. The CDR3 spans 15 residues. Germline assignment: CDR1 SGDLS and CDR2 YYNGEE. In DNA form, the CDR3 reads TGTGCCAGCAGCGTAGATCCCGGAAGCTCCTACGAGCAGTACTTC. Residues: CASSVDPGSSYEQYF.

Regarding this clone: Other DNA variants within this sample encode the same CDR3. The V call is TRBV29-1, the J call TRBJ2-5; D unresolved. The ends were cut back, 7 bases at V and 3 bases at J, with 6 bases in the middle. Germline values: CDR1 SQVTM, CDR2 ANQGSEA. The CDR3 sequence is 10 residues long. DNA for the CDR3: TGCAGCGCCGGAGAAGAGACCCAGTACTTC. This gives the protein CSAGEETQYF.

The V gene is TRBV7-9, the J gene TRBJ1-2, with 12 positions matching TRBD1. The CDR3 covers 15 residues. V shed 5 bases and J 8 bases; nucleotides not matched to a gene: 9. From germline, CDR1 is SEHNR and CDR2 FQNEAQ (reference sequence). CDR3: CASSRPGTGGKGYTF. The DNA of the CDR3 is TGTGCCAGCAGCCGTCCCGGGACAGGGGGCAAGGGCTACACCTTC.

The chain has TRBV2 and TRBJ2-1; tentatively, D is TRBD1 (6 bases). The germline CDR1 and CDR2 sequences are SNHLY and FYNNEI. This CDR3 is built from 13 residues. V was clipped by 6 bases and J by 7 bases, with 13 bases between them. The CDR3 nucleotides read TGTGCCAGCAGCACCAGGGGAGTAAATGAGCAGTTCTTC. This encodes CASSTRGVNEQFF.

The CDR3 DNA sequence: TGTGCCTGGAGTGGAGGAGGCGGCCCTGAAGCTTTCTTT. Translation gives CAWSGGGGPEAFF. The genes are TRBV30 and TRBJ1-1; D ambiguous. Germline V gives CDR1 GTSNPN, CDR2 SVGIG (reference sequence). Trimming stripped 1 base from V and 6 bases from J, with 12 bases between. This CDR3 is built from 13 residues.

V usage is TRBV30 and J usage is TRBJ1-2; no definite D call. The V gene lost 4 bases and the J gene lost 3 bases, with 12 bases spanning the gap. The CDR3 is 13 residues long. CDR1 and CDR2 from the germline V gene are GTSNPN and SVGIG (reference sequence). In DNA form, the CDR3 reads TGTGCCTGGAATCGGGGAGGCGACTATGGCTACACCTTC. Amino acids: CAWNRGGDYGYTF.

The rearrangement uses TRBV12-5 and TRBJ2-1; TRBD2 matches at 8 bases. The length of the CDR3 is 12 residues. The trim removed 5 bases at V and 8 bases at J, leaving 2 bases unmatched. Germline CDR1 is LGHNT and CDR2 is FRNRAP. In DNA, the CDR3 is TGTGCTAGTGGTCACGGGAGGGATGAGCAGTTCTTC. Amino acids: CASGHGRDEQFF.

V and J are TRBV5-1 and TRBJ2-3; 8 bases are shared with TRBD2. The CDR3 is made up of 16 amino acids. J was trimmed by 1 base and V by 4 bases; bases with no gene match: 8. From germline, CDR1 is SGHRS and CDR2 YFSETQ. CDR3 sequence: CASSTASRGGTDTQYF. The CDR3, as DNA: TGCGCCAGCAGCACCGCCTCGCGGGGGGGCACAGATACGCAGTATTTT.

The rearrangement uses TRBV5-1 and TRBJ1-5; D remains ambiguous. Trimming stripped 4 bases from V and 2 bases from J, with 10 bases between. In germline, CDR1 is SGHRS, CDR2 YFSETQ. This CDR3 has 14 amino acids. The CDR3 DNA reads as TGCGCCAGCAGCCCCGACTCAGGCAATCAGCCCCAGCATTTT. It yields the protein CASSPDSGNQPQHF. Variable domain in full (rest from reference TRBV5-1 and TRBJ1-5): KAGVTQTPRYLIKTRGQQVTLSCSPISGHRSVSWYQQTPGQGLQFLFEYFSETQRNKGNFPGRFSGRQFSNSRSEMNVSTLELGDSALYLCASSPDSGNQPQHFGDGTRLSIL.

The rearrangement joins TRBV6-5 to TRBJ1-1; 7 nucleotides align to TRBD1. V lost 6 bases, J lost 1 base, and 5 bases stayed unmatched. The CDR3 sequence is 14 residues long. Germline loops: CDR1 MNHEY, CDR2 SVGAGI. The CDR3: CASRPGQTNTEAFF. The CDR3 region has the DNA TGTGCCAGCAGGCCGGGACAGACGAACACTGAAGCTTTCTTT.